This T cell receptor beta chain was obtained from a study of early T cells in non-severe SARS-CoV-2 infection. TCRdb analysed the 5' RACE reads with MiXCR anew, one entry per CDR3 protein. The sample carries nearly 55,000 distinct CDR3 sequences, roughly 8.2% recorded once. This clonotype has just a few counts. Here the sequenced sample was whole blood, taken at baseline. This TCR was recovered from an adult who was a healthcare worker with PCR-confirmed SARS-CoV-2 infection or an uninfected control (not recorded which).

The CDR3 DNA reads as TGTGCCAGCAGTTTAGACGGTAGCACTGAAGCTTTCTTT. It yields the protein CASSLDGSTEAFF. The rearrangement uses TRBV12-3 or TRBV12-4 and TRBJ1-1; the D is unclear. V lost 1 base to trimming and J lost 4 bases, with 7 bases between them. The length of the CDR3 is 13 residues.